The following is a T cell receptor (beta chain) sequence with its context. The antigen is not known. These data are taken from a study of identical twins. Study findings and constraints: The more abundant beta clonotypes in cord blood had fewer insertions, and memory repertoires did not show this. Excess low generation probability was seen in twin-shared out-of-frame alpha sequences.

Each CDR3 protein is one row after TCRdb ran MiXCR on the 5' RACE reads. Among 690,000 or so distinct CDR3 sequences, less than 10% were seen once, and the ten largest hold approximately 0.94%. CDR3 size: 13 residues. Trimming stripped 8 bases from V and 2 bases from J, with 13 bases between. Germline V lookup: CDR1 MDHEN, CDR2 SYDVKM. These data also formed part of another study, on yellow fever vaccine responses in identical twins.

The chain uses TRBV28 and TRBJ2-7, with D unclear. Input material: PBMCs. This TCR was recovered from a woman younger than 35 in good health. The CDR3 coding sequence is TGTGCCAGCCCTCGGGCAGGAACCTACGAGCAGTACTTC. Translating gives CASPRAGTYEQYF.